By frequency in the sample, the clone carrying this TCR beta chain is medium-sized. No antigen is known for it. As processed by the authors: CDR3 was compared across clinicopathological groups, and the resulting differences were used to build a distant-metastasis classifier for papillary thyroid cancer. TCRdb called clones again from the PCR reads with MiXCR. TCRdb, rather than the study authors, made the V and J calls. The data hold 20,000 to 25,000 clones, with around 21% observed a single time. This sample is drawn from a study of metastatic and nonmetastatic thyroid tumors. As for the study in general: Repertoire comparisons spanned blood and tumor or nodule tissue from malignant and benign thyroid patients. Regarding the study as a whole: When malignant thyroid tumors were compared with benign nodules, TCR beta diversity was reportedly significantly higher in the malignant tumors. This held in both blood and tumor samples.

This CDR3 spans 14 amino acids. V lost 2 bases to trimming and J lost 5 bases, with 13 bases between them. Looked up from germline, CDR1 is LNHNV and CDR2 is YYDKDF (reference sequence). Not a single patient had been given any form of treatment at any point before undergoing thyroid surgery. The sequenced sample was blood. The genes are TRBV15 and TRBJ2-7; no reliable D call. This clonotype originated in a female donor with papillary thyroid cancer or a benign thyroid nodule (not recorded which). Some clones in this sample may be carry-over from other donors' samples. The DNA of the CDR3 is TGTGCCACCAGCAGAAATTCGCTCTGGGACGAGCAGTACTTC. Translation gives CATSRNSLWDEQYF.